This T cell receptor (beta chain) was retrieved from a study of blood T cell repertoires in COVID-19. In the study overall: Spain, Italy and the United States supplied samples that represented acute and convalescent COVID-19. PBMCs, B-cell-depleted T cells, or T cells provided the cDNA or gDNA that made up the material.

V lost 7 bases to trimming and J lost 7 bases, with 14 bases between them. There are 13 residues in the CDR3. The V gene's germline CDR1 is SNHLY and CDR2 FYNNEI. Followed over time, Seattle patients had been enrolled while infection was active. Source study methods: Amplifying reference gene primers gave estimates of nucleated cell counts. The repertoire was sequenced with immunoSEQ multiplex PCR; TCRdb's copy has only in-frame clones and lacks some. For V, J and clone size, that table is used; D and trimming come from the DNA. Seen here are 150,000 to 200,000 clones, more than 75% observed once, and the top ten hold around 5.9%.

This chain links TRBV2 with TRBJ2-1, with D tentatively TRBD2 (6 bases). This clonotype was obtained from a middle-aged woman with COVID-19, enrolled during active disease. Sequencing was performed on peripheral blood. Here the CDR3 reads CASTGRGRNEQFF. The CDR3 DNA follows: TGTGCCAGCACTGGGCGGGGAAGGAATGAGCAGTTCTTC.